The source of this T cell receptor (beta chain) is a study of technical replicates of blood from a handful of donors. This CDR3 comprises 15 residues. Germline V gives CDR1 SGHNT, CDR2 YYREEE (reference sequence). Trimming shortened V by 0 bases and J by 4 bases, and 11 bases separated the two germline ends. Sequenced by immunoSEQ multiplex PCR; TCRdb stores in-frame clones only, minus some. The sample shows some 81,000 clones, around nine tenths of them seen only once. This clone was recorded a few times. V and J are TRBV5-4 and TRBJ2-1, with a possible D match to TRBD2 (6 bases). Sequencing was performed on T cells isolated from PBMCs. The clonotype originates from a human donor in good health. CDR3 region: CASSLDRTTYNEQFF. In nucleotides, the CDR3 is TGTGCCAGCAGCTTGGACAGGACTACATACAATGAGCAGTTCTTC. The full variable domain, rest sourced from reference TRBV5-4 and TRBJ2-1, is ETGVTQSPTHLIKTRGQQVTLRCSSQSGHNTVSWYQQALGQGPQFIFQYYREEENGRGNFPPRFSGLQFPNYSSELNVNALELDDSALYLCASSLDRTTYNEQFFGPGTRLTVL.